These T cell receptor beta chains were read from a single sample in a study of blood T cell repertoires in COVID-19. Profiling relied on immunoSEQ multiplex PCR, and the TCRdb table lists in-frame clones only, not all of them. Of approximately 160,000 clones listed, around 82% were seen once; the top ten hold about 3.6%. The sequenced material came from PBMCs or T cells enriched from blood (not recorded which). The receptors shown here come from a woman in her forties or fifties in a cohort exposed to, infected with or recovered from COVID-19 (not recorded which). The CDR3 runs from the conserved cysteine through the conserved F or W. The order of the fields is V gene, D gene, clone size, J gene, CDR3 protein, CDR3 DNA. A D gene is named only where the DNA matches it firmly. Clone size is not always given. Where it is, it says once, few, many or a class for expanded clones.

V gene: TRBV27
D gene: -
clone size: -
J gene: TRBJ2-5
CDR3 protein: CASKVRSRETQYF
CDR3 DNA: TGTGCCAGCAAGGTTAGGTCGCGGGAGACCCAGTACTTC

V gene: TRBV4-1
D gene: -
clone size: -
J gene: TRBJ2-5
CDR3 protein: CASSRGRENGQETQYF
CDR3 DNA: TGCGCCAGCAGCCGGGGACGGGAGAATGGGCAAGAGACCCAGTACTTC

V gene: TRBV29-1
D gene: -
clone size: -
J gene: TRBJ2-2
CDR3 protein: CSVRTVKGELFF
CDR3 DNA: TGCAGCGTTAGGACAGTTAAGGGGGAGCTGTTTTTT

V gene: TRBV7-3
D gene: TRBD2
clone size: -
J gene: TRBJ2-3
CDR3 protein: CASSGTSGTTDTQYF
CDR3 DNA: TGTGCCAGCAGCGGGACTAGCGGCACCACAGATACGCAGTATTTT

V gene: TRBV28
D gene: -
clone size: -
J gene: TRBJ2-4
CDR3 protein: CASSPPRGMSNIQYF
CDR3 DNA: TGTGCCAGCAGTCCCCCCAGGGGTATGAGTAACATTCAGTACTTC

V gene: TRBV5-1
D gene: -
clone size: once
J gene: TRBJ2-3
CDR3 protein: CASSSQALTDTQYF
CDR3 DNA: TGCGCCAGCAGTAGTCAAGCCTTAACAGATACGCAGTATTTT

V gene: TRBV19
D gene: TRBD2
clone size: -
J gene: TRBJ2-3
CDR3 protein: CASSRGLESTDTQYF
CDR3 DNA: TGTGCCAGTAGCCGCGGACTAGAAAGCACAGATACGCAGTATTTT

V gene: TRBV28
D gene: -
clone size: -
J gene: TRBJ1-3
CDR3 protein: CASRGDTIYF
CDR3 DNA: TGTGCCAGCCGGGGGGACACCATATATTTT

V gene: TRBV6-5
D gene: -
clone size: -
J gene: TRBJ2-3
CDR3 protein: CASSLRRETDTQYF
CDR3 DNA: TGTGCCAGCAGTCTCCGCCGGGAGACAGATACGCAGTATTTT

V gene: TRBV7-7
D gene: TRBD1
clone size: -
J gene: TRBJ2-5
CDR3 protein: CASSRDREETQYF
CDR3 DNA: TGTGCTAGCAGCCGGGACAGGGAAGAGACCCAGTACTTC

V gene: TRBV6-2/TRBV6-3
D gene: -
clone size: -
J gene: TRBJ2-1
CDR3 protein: CASSRKSGLPTYNEQFF
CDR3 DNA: TGTGCCAGCAGCCGTAAATCCGGACTACCCACCTACAATGAGCAGTTCTTC

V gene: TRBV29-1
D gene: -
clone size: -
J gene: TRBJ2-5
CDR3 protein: CSVEVTLAEYF
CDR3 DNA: TGCAGCGTTGAAGTGACCCTTGCGGAGTACTTC

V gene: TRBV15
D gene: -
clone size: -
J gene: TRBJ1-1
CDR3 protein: CATSRVEGVNTEAFF
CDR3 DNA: TGTGCCACCAGCAGGGTAGAGGGCGTGAACACTGAAGCTTTCTTT

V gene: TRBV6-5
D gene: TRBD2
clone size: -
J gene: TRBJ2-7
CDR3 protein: CASSSWTRLNYEQYF
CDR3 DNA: TGTGCCAGCAGTTCGTGGACTAGGCTAAACTACGAGCAGTACTTC

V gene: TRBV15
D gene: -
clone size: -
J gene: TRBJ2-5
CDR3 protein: CATSRSGEFLETQYF
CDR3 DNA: TGTGCCACCAGCAGATCGGGGGAATTTCTAGAGACCCAGTACTTC

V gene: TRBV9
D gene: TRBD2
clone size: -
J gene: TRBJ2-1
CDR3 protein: CASSGTSLAVNEQFF
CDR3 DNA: TGTGCCAGCAGCGGGACTAGTTTAGCAGTGAATGAGCAGTTCTTC

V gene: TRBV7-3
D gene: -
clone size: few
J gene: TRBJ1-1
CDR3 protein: CASASGVNTEAFF
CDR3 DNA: TGTGCCAGCGCCTCGGGGGTGAACACTGAAGCTTTCTTT

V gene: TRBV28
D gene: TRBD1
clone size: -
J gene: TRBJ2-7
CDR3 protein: CASSPPVGQDHEQYF
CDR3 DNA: TGTGCCAGCAGTCCCCCCGTGGGACAGGACCACGAGCAGTACTTC

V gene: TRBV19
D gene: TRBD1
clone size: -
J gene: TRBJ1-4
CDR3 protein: CASSISQTGPNEKLFF
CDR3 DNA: TGTGCCAGTAGTATCAGCCAGACAGGGCCCAATGAAAAACTGTTTTTT

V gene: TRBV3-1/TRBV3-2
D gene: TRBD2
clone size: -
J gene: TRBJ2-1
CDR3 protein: CASSQETAGTSGRNEQFF
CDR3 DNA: TGTGCCAGCAGCCAAGAGACCGCCGGGACTAGCGGGAGAAATGAGCAGTTCTTC

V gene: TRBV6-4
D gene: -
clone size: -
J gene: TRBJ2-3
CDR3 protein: CASSGLQGGDTQYF
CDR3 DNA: TGTGCCAGCAGTGGGCTTCAGGGAGGAGATACGCAGTATTTT

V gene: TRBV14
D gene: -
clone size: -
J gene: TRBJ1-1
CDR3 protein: CASSPIAGGTEAFF
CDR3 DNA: TGTGCCAGCAGCCCCATCGCCGGGGGCACTGAAGCTTTCTTT

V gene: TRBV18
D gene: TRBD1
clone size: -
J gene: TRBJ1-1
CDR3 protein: CASSPRQGSLNTEAFF
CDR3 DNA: TGTGCCAGCTCACCCAGACAGGGGTCGTTGAACACTGAAGCTTTCTTT

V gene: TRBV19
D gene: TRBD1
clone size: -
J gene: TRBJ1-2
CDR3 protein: CASSIGAGGFYGYTF
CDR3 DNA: TGTGCCAGTAGTATCGGGGCAGGGGGCTTCTATGGCTACACCTTC

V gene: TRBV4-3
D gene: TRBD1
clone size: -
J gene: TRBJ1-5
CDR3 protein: CASSPSTGGQPQHF
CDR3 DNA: TGCGCCAGCAGCCCGTCGACAGGGGGACAGCCCCAGCATTTT

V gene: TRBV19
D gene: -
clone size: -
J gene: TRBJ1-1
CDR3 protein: CASSRSGEKDTEAFF
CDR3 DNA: TGTGCCAGTAGTAGGTCAGGGGAGAAGGACACTGAAGCTTTCTTT

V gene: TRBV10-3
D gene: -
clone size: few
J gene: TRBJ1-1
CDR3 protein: CAISDRGSNTEAFF
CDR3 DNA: TGTGCCATCAGTGATCGGGGTTCGAACACTGAAGCTTTCTTT

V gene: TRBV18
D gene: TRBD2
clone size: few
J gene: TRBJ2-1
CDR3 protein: CASSPTSGSIHEQFF
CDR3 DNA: TGTGCCAGCTCACCTACTAGCGGGAGTATCCATGAGCAGTTCTTC

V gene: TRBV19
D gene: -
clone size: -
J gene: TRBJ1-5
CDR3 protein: CAIAQGFGNQPQHF
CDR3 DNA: TGTGCCATCGCACAGGGTTTTGGAAATCAGCCCCAGCATTTT

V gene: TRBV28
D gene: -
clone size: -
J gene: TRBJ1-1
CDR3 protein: CASSLTGRPLEAFF
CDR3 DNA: TGTGCCAGCAGTTTGACCGGGAGACCCTTGGAAGCTTTCTTT

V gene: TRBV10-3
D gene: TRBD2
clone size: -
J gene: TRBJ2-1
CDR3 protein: CAISVDGGSGHEQFF
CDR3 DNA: TGTGCCATCAGTGTCGATGGCGGGAGTGGCCATGAGCAGTTCTTC

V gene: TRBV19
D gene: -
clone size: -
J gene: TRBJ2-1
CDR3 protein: CATRHSGPSYNEQFF
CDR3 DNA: TGTGCCACTAGGCATAGCGGACCGTCTTACAATGAGCAGTTCTTC

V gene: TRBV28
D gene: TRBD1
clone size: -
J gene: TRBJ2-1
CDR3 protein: CASSPTSGTGIYNEQFF
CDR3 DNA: TGTGCCAGCAGCCCTACTTCCGGGACAGGGATCTACAATGAGCAGTTCTTC

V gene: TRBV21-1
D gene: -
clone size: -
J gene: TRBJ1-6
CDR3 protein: CASSNIPRGSPLHF
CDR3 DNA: TGTGCCAGCAGTAATATTCCACGAGGGTCACCCCTCCACTTT

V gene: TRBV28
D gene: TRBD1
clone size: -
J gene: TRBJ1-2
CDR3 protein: CASNPGQGRYGYTF
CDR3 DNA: TGTGCCAGCAATCCAGGACAGGGAAGGTATGGCTACACCTTC

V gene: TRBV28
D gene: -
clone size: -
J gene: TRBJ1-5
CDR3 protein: CASTETGRSNQPQHF
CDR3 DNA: TGTGCCAGCACAGAAACAGGCCGTAGCAATCAGCCCCAGCATTTT

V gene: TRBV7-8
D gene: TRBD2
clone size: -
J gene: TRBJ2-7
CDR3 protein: CASSSTSGRALHEQYF
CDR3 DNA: TGTGCCAGCAGCTCCACTAGCGGGAGGGCGCTGCACGAGCAGTACTTC